This TCR beta chain stems from a study of T cells in Graves' hyperthyroidism and ophthalmopathy (dated by TCRdb to the late 2010s). Concerning the study at large: Peripheral blood samples were taken at initial diagnosis, before any treatment was given. The study also compared thyroid tissue and blood T-cell repertoires from more than five Graves' hyperthyroidism patients. TCR Vbeta CDR3 sequencing of 140 or so peripheral blood samples (more than 40 ophthalmopathy, 70 to 85 hyperthyroidism and approximately 17 progressor patients) is reported in the paper. The roughly 100 discovery patients were randomly divided into training and test sets at a 7:3 ratio. TCR V-J signatures able to tell the groups apart were searched for in a discovery cohort of 100 patients, of whom roughly 42 had Graves' ophthalmopathy and some 60 had stable Graves' hyperthyroidism. Following sampling, methimazole starting at 30 mg daily was given to hyperthyroidism patients, and high-dose intravenous methylprednisolone was given to ophthalmopathy patients. Prospective prediction of ophthalmopathy was tested in an independent validation cohort consisting of some 18 hyperthyroidism patients and more than 15 patients who later progressed to ophthalmopathy. Beyond this particular receptor, the publication reports: In cross-validation, a model built on a 13 V-J signature told ophthalmopathy apart from stable hyperthyroidism with approximately 91% sensitivity and around 83% specificity, and in testing the same model reached 80%/75%. In validation, progression to ophthalmopathy was predicted by the model with around 70% sensitivity and 72% to 85% specificity, a median of about 6.8 months before onset. Most expanded thyroid clonotypes (frequency above 0.001) were also found in blood, which suggests that blood repertoires may mirror thyroid immune responses. No statistical method was used to set the sample size in advance, and investigators knew the group allocation.

Amplification of TCR beta CDR3 regions was carried out from RNA transcripts. For the first round of RT-PCR on the TCR CDR3, the HTBI primer set was used together with the Qiagen OneStep RT-PCR kit. Libraries were constructed in a second round of multiplex PCR, after which size selection and purification were performed. Paired-end sequencing of the libraries was performed with 100 bp reads on an Illumina HiSeq2000. The authors' pipeline ran thus. SOAPnuke was used to process the raw data, with reads discarded if the reads contained adapters or uncalled bases, had a mean Phred below 15, or lacked an exact constant-primer or identifier match. COPE v1.2.5 was used to merge the high-quality paired reads, and each unique nucleotide sequence was defined as a clonotype. MiTCR v1.1 was used to align the clonotypes against IMGT TRBV, TRBD and TRBJ reference segments. Only V-J combinations with frequency above 0.0001, covering 99.2% of repertoires, were analysed. A TCS score was defined as the ratio of F50 (clonal expansion) to E x V (chaos), with BLOSUM62-based TCRdist applied between CDR3 peptides within each V-J. Welch's t-statistics and random forest reduced just over 500 V-J features to about 12, which were used in a naive Bayes classifier (R e1071). The public reads were quality trimmed at Q25 with fastp and then assembled into clones with MiXCR by TCRdb, keeping productive beta chains. CDR3 protein sequences are deduplicated, and each keeps its most common genes and DNA. These V and J calls originate from TCRdb's pipeline instead of the authors' own analysis. The sample table records around 350,000 distinct CDR3 sequences; over 12% of these occur just once. The top ten clones comprise roughly 20% of the sample.

Moderately to severely active disease, a Clinical Activity Score of at least 3, a NOSPECS grade of at least 4, and a duration under 3 months were present in ophthalmopathy patients. The study excluded patients with uncontrolled infections, other autoimmune diseases, pregnancy or lactation. Diagnoses relied on clinical symptoms, serum thyroxine and TRAb, thyroid ultrasound and orbital computed tomography. PBMCs were separated from roughly 10 ml of fresh peripheral blood using Ficoll-Paque density gradient centrifugation. Trizol reagent was used to extract total RNA, and RNA quality was then checked on an Agilent 2100 Bioanalyzer. From the cysteine up to the phenylalanine, the CDR3 has a length of 15 residues. Only the CDR3 part of the read is kept: 45 bases, read in frame from the first base. V has 5 bases trimmed and J has 9 bases trimmed; junction bases matching no gene number 6. Sequences SEHNR (CDR1) and FQNEAQ (CDR2) are obtained from the germline V gene (reference sequence).

There are many counts of this clonotype. Its cognate antigen has yet to be identified. Base-call qualities are not available, and no considerably larger clone is one nucleotide away. The chain is assembled from TRBV7-9 and TRBJ2-1; 14 bases in the junction line up with TRBD2. Source material: blood. The clonotype originates from a woman aged 55-75 years with Graves' ophthalmopathy. CDR3 loop: CASSKPGLAGVEQFF. The nucleotides are TGTGCCAGCAGCAAACCGGGACTAGCGGGAGTTGAGCAGTTCTTC.